This TCR beta chain derives from a study of Ad26.COV2.S vaccination and SARS-CoV-2 variants. Overall study findings and caveats: Across vaccine and placebo recipients, the breadth of non-spike TCRs was similar.

Trimming took 5 bases from V and 4 from J; bases not matched to a gene: 7. This CDR3 is 15 amino acids long. The germline V gene has CDR1 LNHDA and CDR2 SQIVND (reference sequence). In regard to this clone: Its matching antigen is unknown.

This table comes from immunoSEQ multiplex PCR, and its TCRdb copy is limited to in-frame clones, with some not included. The sample has roughly 350,000 clones; about nine tenths are singletons. As for treatment: some 20 received Ad26.COV2.S at low or high dose, single or two shots; about 5 received placebo; per-sample allocation not given. Sampling happened 63 days after the first vaccine or placebo injection. The specimen was peripheral blood, collected in a trial of Ad26.COV2.S vaccine versus placebo. This TCR was recovered from a person aged 18 to 65 who received the Ad26.COV2.S COVID-19 vaccine or a placebo. The chain is built from TRBV19 and TRBJ2-5; the match to TRBD1 covers 10 bases. The CDR3 nucleotides are TGTGCCAGTAGTCGGAGACAGGGGGCATTAGAGACCCAGTACTTC. Its translation: CASSRRQGALETQYF.